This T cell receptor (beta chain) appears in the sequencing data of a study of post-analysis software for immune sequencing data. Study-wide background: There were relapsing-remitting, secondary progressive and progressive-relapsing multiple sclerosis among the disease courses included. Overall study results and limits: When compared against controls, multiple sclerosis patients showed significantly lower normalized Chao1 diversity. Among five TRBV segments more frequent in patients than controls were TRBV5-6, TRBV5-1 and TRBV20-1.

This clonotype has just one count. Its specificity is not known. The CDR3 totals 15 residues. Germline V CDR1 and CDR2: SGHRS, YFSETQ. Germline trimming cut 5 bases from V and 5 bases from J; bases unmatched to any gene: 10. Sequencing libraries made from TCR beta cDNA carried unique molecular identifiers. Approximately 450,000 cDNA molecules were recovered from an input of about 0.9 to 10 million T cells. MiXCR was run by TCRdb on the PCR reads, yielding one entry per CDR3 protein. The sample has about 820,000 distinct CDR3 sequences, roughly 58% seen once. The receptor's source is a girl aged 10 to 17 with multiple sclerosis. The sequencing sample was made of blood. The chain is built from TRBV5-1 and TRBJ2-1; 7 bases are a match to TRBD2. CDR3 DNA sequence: TGCGCCAGCAGAGGGAGGCTAGCGGACCACAATGAGCAGTTCTTC. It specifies CASRGRLADHNEQFF.